A selection of T cell receptor beta chains follows, all from one sample in a study of blood T cell repertoires in COVID-19. Sequencing was performed with immunoSEQ multiplex PCR; in TCRdb, only in-frame clones are kept and a portion is missing. This table has fewer than 60,000 clones, roughly 80% appearing once. The sequencing sample was made of peripheral blood. The receptors shown here come from an elderly woman with acute or convalescent COVID-19. The CDR3 runs from the conserved cysteine through the conserved F or W. D genes are given only for firm matches. The size field is filled for only some rows; it gives once, few, many or a size class.

DNA: TGTGCCAGCAGCCAGCGCTTCCTAGCGGGGGGGGTTTCTGAGCAGTTCTTC
CDR3: CASSQRFLAGGVSEQFF
D: TRBD2
J: TRBJ2-1
size: .
V: TRBV4-2

DNA: TGTGCCAGCAGTTACTCGACAGTAGGAACTGAAGCTTTCTTT
CDR3: CASSYSTVGTEAFF
D: .
J: TRBJ1-1
size: .
V: TRBV6-6

DNA: TGTGCCAGCAGCCCGACAGGATCCTACGAGCAGTACTTC
CDR3: CASSPTGSYEQYF
D: .
J: TRBJ2-7
size: .
V: TRBV3-1/TRBV3-2

DNA: TGCGCCAGCAGCTTGTCCGGACAAACGGCGTCCTATGGCTACACCTTC
CDR3: CASSLSGQTASYGYTF
D: .
J: TRBJ1-2
size: few
V: TRBV5-1

DNA: TGTGCCAGCAGCCCGGGGGGGGGAAATACAGATACGCAGTATTTT
CDR3: CASSPGGGNTDTQYF
D: TRBD2
J: TRBJ2-3
size: .
V: TRBV7-9

DNA: TGTGCCAGCAGCTTTGACAGAGGAAACACCATATATTTT
CDR3: CASSFDRGNTIYF
D: .
J: TRBJ1-3
size: .
V: TRBV5-6

DNA: TGTGCCAGTAGCCCTCCGGACAGGGGATGGTACGAGCAGTACTTC
CDR3: CASSPPDRGWYEQYF
D: TRBD1
J: TRBJ2-7
size: .
V: TRBV19

DNA: TGTGCCAGCAGCCAAGGACTGACAGAGTTCTATGGCTACACCTTC
CDR3: CASSQGLTEFYGYTF
D: .
J: TRBJ1-2
size: .
V: TRBV14

DNA: TGTGCCAGCAGCCAAGAACGGAATTCACCCCTCCACTTT
CDR3: CASSQERNSPLHF
D: .
J: TRBJ1-6
size: .
V: TRBV3-1/TRBV3-2

DNA: TGTGCCAGCAGCAAACAGGGTCAGGGGGTCGTCAAAAACATTCAGTACTTC
CDR3: CASSKQGQGVVKNIQYF
D: TRBD1
J: TRBJ2-4
size: .
V: TRBV7-9

DNA: TGTGCCAGCAGCTTAGAAACGGGAAAACTGTTTTTT
CDR3: CASSLETGKLFF
D: .
J: TRBJ1-4
size: .
V: TRBV7-2

DNA: TGCGCCAGCAGCAAGCGAAGCACAGATACGCAGTATTTT
CDR3: CASSKRSTDTQYF
D: .
J: TRBJ2-3
size: .
V: TRBV5-1

DNA: TGTGCCAGCAGTCGTCGGGGACAGGCGATCTACAATGAGCAGTTCTTC
CDR3: CASSRRGQAIYNEQFF
D: TRBD1
J: TRBJ2-1
size: .
V: TRBV6-2/TRBV6-3

DNA: TGTGCCAGCAGCACCCAGGGGCAGGGCTATGGCTACACCTTC
CDR3: CASSTQGQGYGYTF
D: .
J: TRBJ1-2
size: .
V: TRBV2

DNA: TGTGCCAGCAGTTATTTAGCGGGGCCGACAGATACGCAGTATTTT
CDR3: CASSYLAGPTDTQYF
D: TRBD2
J: TRBJ2-3
size: .
V: TRBV6-5